One sample yielded the 26 T cell receptor beta chains listed below, sequenced in a study of post-analysis software for immune sequencing data. Findings and caveats of the study: Controls showed lower frequencies than patients for roughly five TRBV segments, and TRBV5-6, TRBV5-1 and TRBV20-1 were among these.

Built from TCR beta cDNA, the libraries had unique molecular identifiers in them. TCRdb used MiXCR to reprocess the PCR reads, holding one entry per CDR3 protein. The table shows 400,000 to 500,000 distinct CDR3 sequences, with 39% occurring only once. Antigens for these TCRs are unknown. Specimen: blood. The source of these receptors is a girl aged 2-9 years with multiple sclerosis.

The chain is built from TRBV7-3 and TRBJ2-3; 10 bases line up with TRBD2. Germline V gene data show CDR1 as SGHTA and CDR2 as FQGTGA. Unmatched junction bases numbered 10, after V lost 5 bases and J lost 2 bases. This CDR3 contains 17 residues. CDR3 coding DNA: TGTGCCAGCAGCCTACTTAGACTAGCGGGCTCCACAGATACGCAGTATTTT. Residues: CASSLLRLAGSTDTQYF.

This chain joins TRBV4-2 and TRBJ2-7; 14 positions match TRBD2. This CDR3 is built from 18 residues. After removal of 4 bases from V and 5 bases from J, the junction contained 13 bases not matched to a gene. CDR1 is LGHNA, CDR2 YNFKEQ, per germline. CDR3 DNA: TGTGCCAGCAGCCGCCAGACTAGCGGGAGGGCCTTCGGTGACGAGCAGTACTTC. Its protein is CASSRQTSGRAFGDEQYF.

The CDR3 is CASSQENGGSGSSYEQYF. CDR3 in DNA: TGCGCCAGCAGCCAAGAGAATGGGGGTAGCGGTTCATCCTACGAGCAGTACTTC. This chain joins TRBV4-1 and TRBJ2-7; a possible D gene is TRBD2 (6 bases). Trimming left V 0 bases short and J 1 base short, with 19 bases between. The CDR3 loop spans 18 amino acids. Germline V lookup: CDR1 MGHRA, CDR2 YSYEKL.

This chain joins TRBV29-1 and TRBJ2-1; 7 positions agree with TRBD1. This CDR3 is 16 amino acids long. The J segment lost 12 bases and the V segment lost 0 bases, leaving 17 bases of the junction unmatched. Germline V gives CDR1 SQVTM, CDR2 ANQGSEA. DNA of the CDR3: TGCAGCGTTGAAGATCCCAGTTCGCGACAGGGATGGGGGCAGTTCTTC. Translating gives CSVEDPSSRQGWGQFF.

This sequence joins TRBV4-2 and TRBJ2-3; D perhaps matches TRBD2 (6 bases). Per germline, CDR1 LGHNA and CDR2 YNFKEQ. This CDR3 comprises 16 residues. V was shortened by 1 base and J by 3 bases, with 14 bases between the two germline ends. In nucleotides, the CDR3 is TGTGCCAGCAGCCAAGTGTCAGCGGGCGGTACAGATACGCAGTATTTT. As protein: CASSQVSAGGTDTQYF.

The chain links TRBV13 to TRBJ1-2; 8 bases agree with TRBD1. The germline V gene has CDR1 PRHDT and CDR2 FYEKMQ (reference sequence). V shed 1 base and J 10 bases; nucleotides not matched to a gene: 11. This CDR3 region has 15 residues. In DNA, the CDR3 is TGTGCCAGCAGCTTAGAACAGGGGGTCGCTGGTGACTACACCTTC. This sequence encodes CASSLEQGVAGDYTF.

This clonotype has just a few counts. The chain is built from TRBV20-1 and TRBJ2-7; D tentatively fits TRBD1 or TRBD2 (6 bases each). This CDR3 contains 14 residues. V was clipped by 2 bases and J by 3 bases, with 14 bases between them. Germline CDR1 is DFQATT and CDR2 is SNEGSKA (reference sequence). Written as DNA, the CDR3 is TGCAGTGCTAGATGGTTGGGGGGCGGCTACGAGCAGTACTTC. It translates to CSARWLGGGYEQYF.

The V and J genes are TRBV7-6 and TRBJ1-5; perhaps TRBD1 as D (5 bases). V lost 1 base and J 9 bases, leaving 10 bases between the germline ends. CDR1 is SGHVS, CDR2 FNYEAQ, per germline. This CDR3 is 13 amino acids long. The CDR3 protein is CASSLGGNGPQHF. The CDR3, as DNA: TGTGCCAGCAGCTTAGGGGGGAATGGGCCCCAGCATTTT. The full variable domain, in which reference TRBV7-6 and TRBJ1-5 provide the parts outside the CDR3, is GAGVSQSPRYKVTKRGQDVALRCDPISGHVSLYWYRQALGQGPEFLTYFNYEAQQDKSGLPNDRFSAERPEGSISTLTIQRTEQRDSAMYRCASSLGGNGPQHFGDGTRLSIL.

This clonotype was observed once. The chain carries TRBV29-1 and TRBJ2-1, with 13 bases identical to TRBD2. The germline gives CDR1 SQVTM, CDR2 ANQGSEA. J gave up 7 bases and V 4 bases, and 7 bases lay outside the gene matches. The CDR3 spans 15 residues. The CDR3 coding sequence is TGCAGCGTTGTTGGACTAGCGGGAGTGTTAAATGAGCAGTTCTTC. Translating gives CSVVGLAGVLNEQFF.

The J gene is TRBJ1-1, the V gene TRBV7-9; 9 nucleotides agree with TRBD1. Trimming cost V 4 bases and J 0 bases; bases outside gene matches: 6. The CDR3 is 16 residues long. CDR1 is SEHNR, CDR2 FQNEAQ, per germline (reference sequence). This chain's CDR3 is CASSSTGGGMNTEAFF. The CDR3 DNA reads as TGTGCCAGCAGCTCTACAGGGGGCGGGATGAACACTGAAGCTTTCTTT.

This clonotype was recorded a few times. V and J are TRBV11-2 and TRBJ2-3, with TRBD2 matching over 8 bases. Germline assignment: CDR1 SGHAT and CDR2 FQNNGV. V was clipped by 5 bases and J by 5 bases; unmatched bases: 12. The CDR3 sequence is 16 residues long. As DNA, the CDR3 is TGTGCCAGCAGCATAAGCGGGGGCTCCTCTCTAGATACGCAGTATTTT. It encodes CASSISGGSSLDTQYF.

This clonotype showed up just a few times. The chain combines TRBV12-3 or TRBV12-4 with TRBJ1-1; no clear D. Deletions cut 2 bases from V and 5 bases from J, with 9 bases between. The CDR3 extends over 13 amino acids. CDR3 loop: CASSLTGWTEAFF. CDR3 DNA: TGTGCCAGCAGTTTAACGGGGTGGACTGAAGCTTTCTTT.

Concerning this clonotype itself: The junction does not match germline at one end; this may be a read error. This chain connects TRBV13 to TRBJ2-2; D unresolved. The CDR3 length is 13 residues. Looked up from germline, CDR1 is PRHDT and CDR2 is FYEKMQ (reference sequence). CDR3 sequence: CAGSRKIMGELFF. For the CDR3, the DNA is TGTGCCGGCAGCCGAAAAATTATGGGGGAGCTGTTTTTT. Full variable domain (outside the CDR3, taken from reference TRBV13 and TRBJ2-2): AAGVIQSPRHLIKEKRETATLKCYPIPRHDTVYWYQQGPGQDPQFLISFYEKMQSDKGSIPDRFSAQQFSDYHSELNMSSLELGDSALYFCAGSRKIMGELFFGEGSRLTVL.

This clonotype occurred many times. This chain uses TRBV20-1 with TRBJ2-7; 7 nucleotides line up with TRBD2. The V and J ends lost 3 bases and 4 bases, in that order; junction bases with no gene match: 6. Germline V gene lookup returns CDR1 DFQATT and CDR2 SNEGSKA (reference sequence). This CDR3 contains 13 residues. DNA for the CDR3: TGCAGTGCTAGCGGCGGGGGAGTTTACGAGCAGTACTTC. The encoded protein is CSASGGGVYEQYF.

The V and J genes are TRBV7-2 and TRBJ1-3; TRBD1 is a possible D gene (5 bases). Looked up from germline, CDR1 is SGHTA and CDR2 is FQGNSA. This CDR3 spans 15 amino acids. Trimming shortened V by 3 bases and J by 0 bases, and 9 bases separated the two germline ends. The CDR3 sequence: CASSFARVSGNTIYF. The CDR3 coding sequence is TGTGCCAGCAGCTTCGCCAGGGTCTCTGGAAACACCATATATTTT.

The chain is built from TRBV5-1 and TRBJ1-1; D is ambiguous. The CDR3 loop spans 14 amino acids. The V and J ends lost 1 base and 6 bases respectively, with 13 bases between them. Germline V CDR1 and CDR2: SGHRS, YFSETQ. CDR3 in DNA: TGCGCCAGCAGCTTGTCCGGTGACCTGGCTGAAGCTTTCTTT. This translates into CASSLSGDLAEAFF.

This clonotype has more than one count but fewer than ten. This chain joins TRBV27 and TRBJ2-7, with TRBD2 as a possible D gene (6 bases). Germline V CDR1 and CDR2: MNHEY, SMNVEV (reference sequence). V shed 6 bases and J shed 0 bases, with 12 bases lying between them. This CDR3 is built from 14 residues. The CDR3 loop reads CASRVAESSYEQYF. Here the CDR3 DNA reads TGTGCCAGCAGGGTAGCGGAGAGCTCCTACGAGCAGTACTTC.

The genes are TRBV11-2 and TRBJ2-1; possibly TRBD1 or TRBD2 for D (7 bases each). The CDR3 covers 15 residues. Per the germline V gene, CDR1 is SGHAT and CDR2 is FQNNGV. CDR3 protein: CAEQGSGGSYNEQFF. In nucleotides, the CDR3 is TGTGCAGAACAGGGGTCGGGGGGTAGCTACAATGAGCAGTTCTTC.

V and J are TRBV27 and TRBJ2-5, with TRBD2 as a possible D gene (7 bases). The J call may be wrong; the DNA end is better matched by TRBJ2-7. The CDR3 runs to 14 residues. In germline, CDR1 is MNHEY, CDR2 SMNVEV (reference sequence). CDR3 amino acids: CASKQRGGDYEQYF. In DNA form, the CDR3 reads TGTGCCAGCAAGCAGAGGGGGGGAGACTACGAGCAGTACTTC.

The CDR3 coding sequence is TGTGCCAGCAGAAAGAAGCAGGGGGCACAGAATGGCTACACCTTC. Encoded protein: CASRKKQGAQNGYTF. This sequence joins TRBV28 and TRBJ1-2, with TRBD1 matching over 8 bases. Trimming at V came to 6 bases and at J to 6 bases, leaving 12 bases not matched to a gene. This CDR3 has 15 amino acids. The germline CDR1 and CDR2 sequences are MDHEN and SYDVKM.

This clonotype was seen only a few times. The rearrangement uses TRBV3-1 and TRBJ2-7; D gene ambiguous. The germline V and J ends were trimmed by 1 base and 6 bases, with 7 bases remaining between them. This CDR3 has 12 amino acids. Looked up from germline, CDR1 is LGHDT and CDR2 is YNNKEL (reference sequence). CDR3 sequence: CASSQVGSEQYF. For the CDR3, the DNA is TGTGCCAGCAGCCAAGTGGGAAGCGAGCAGTACTTC.

V and J are TRBV20-1 and TRBJ1-4; a possible D gene is TRBD1 (5 bases). Germline V gives CDR1 DFQATT, CDR2 SNEGSKA (reference sequence). Trimming cost V 5 bases and J 4 bases, with 14 bases left between them. The CDR3 covers 14 residues. CDR3 residues: CSAGDGTFNEKLFF. The CDR3 DNA is TGCAGTGCTGGGGACGGAACATTTAATGAAAAACTGTTTTTT.

The chain carries TRBV7-2 and TRBJ2-5; the match to TRBD2 covers 7 bases. CDR3 length: 12 residues. Germline V CDR1 and CDR2: SGHTA, FQGNSA. The V gene end was trimmed by 5 bases and the J gene end by 12 bases; junction bases not matched to a gene: 9. The CDR3 bases are TGTGCCAGCAGCCCATCTAGCGGTATCGAGTACTTC. It is translated as CASSPSSGIEYF.

The chain is built from TRBV7-8 and TRBJ2-5; 8 bases map to TRBD1. The V and J ends lost 3 bases and 2 bases, in that order; junction bases with no gene match: 11. CDR3 length: 17 residues. Germline CDR1 SGHVS, CDR2 FQNEAQ. This CDR3 reads CASSFVHVGTGQETQYF. In DNA, the CDR3 is TGTGCCAGCAGCTTTGTACACGTGGGGACAGGTCAAGAGACCCAGTACTTC. Looking up the rest from reference TRBV7-8 and TRBJ2-5 gives the full variable domain: GAGVSQSPRYKVAKRGQDVALRCDPISGHVSLFWYQQALGQGPEFLTYFQNEAQLDKSGLPSDRFFAERPEGSVSTLKIQRTQQEDSAVYLCASSFVHVGTGQETQYFGPGTRLLVL.

This clonotype came up a few times. This rearrangement joins TRBV20-1 to TRBJ2-1; no definite D call. Trimming removed 3 bases from V and 6 bases from J, with 6 bases in between. Germline V gene data show CDR1 as DFQATT and CDR2 as SNEGSKA (reference sequence). This CDR3 is built from 11 residues. The DNA for the CDR3 is TGCAGTGCTAGTTACAGCAATGAGCAGTTCTTC. Its translation is CSASYSNEQFF.

This clonotype was observed many times. The genes are TRBV7-3 and TRBJ1-1; D remains ambiguous. Trimming stripped 1 base from V and 1 base from J, with 16 bases between. CDR1 is SGHTA and CDR2 is FQGTGA in the germline V gene. CDR3 length equals 17 residues. The CDR3 loop is CASSLRRSEIPNTEAFF. CDR3 nucleotide sequence: TGTGCCAGCAGCTTAAGGCGTTCAGAGATACCGAACACTGAAGCTTTCTTT.